These T cell receptor beta chains were read from a single sample in a study of T cells in Graves' hyperthyroidism and ophthalmopathy. TCRdb re-derived calls from the multiplex PCR reads in MiXCR, one entry per CDR3 protein. The table records about 580,000 distinct CDR3 sequences, over 11% of them present only once. Sequencing was done on a sample of blood. All receptors come from a woman aged 30 to 39 with Graves' hyperthyroidism that later progressed to Graves' ophthalmopathy. CDR3s include the opening cysteine and the closing phenylalanine or tryptophan. Fields, in order: V gene, J gene, CDR3 protein.

V gene: TRBV11-2
J gene: TRBJ2-5
CDR3 protein: CASSQTEETQYF

V gene: TRBV10-3
J gene: TRBJ1-2
CDR3 protein: CAISSRGASTYGYTF

V gene: TRBV18
J gene: TRBJ2-7
CDR3 protein: CASSPTDRVYEQYF

V gene: TRBV7-9
J gene: TRBJ2-3
CDR3 protein: CASSLGGGEGSTDTQYF

V gene: TRBV24-1
J gene: TRBJ2-1
CDR3 protein: CATSDPGLVSAEQFF

V gene: TRBV3-1
J gene: TRBJ2-5
CDR3 protein: CASSQEGEGQETQYF

V gene: TRBV12-3/TRBV12-4
J gene: TRBJ1-5
CDR3 protein: CASSWQGGQPQHF

V gene: TRBV3-1
J gene: TRBJ1-5
CDR3 protein: CAGSYRDSGQPQHF

V gene: TRBV30
J gene: TRBJ2-7
CDR3 protein: CAWSKGQGAMGDYEQYF

V gene: TRBV5-4
J gene: TRBJ1-1
CDR3 protein: CASSLGQGGAFF

V gene: TRBV9
J gene: TRBJ1-4
CDR3 protein: CASSVSGATNEKLFF

V gene: TRBV6-2/TRBV6-3
J gene: TRBJ2-5
CDR3 protein: CASSYPFSSGGGETQYF

V gene: TRBV11-2
J gene: TRBJ2-5
CDR3 protein: CASSLGQGGRETQYF

V gene: TRBV2
J gene: TRBJ1-1
CDR3 protein: CASSVPRDRFPSGTEAFF

V gene: TRBV27
J gene: TRBJ1-4
CDR3 protein: CASSLSEAGRTGTNEKLFF

V gene: TRBV14
J gene: TRBJ2-7
CDR3 protein: CASSKGAGLAEQYF

V gene: TRBV20-1
J gene: TRBJ1-5
CDR3 protein: CSAGGSARNQPQHF

V gene: TRBV10-1
J gene: TRBJ2-7
CDR3 protein: CAGNLPGQGAWEQYF

V gene: TRBV19
J gene: TRBJ2-1
CDR3 protein: CASSIGGIAGGPDEQFF

V gene: TRBV27
J gene: TRBJ2-1
CDR3 protein: CASSLGGQGTNEQFF

V gene: TRBV20-1
J gene: TRBJ2-3
CDR3 protein: CSAKRDLSYVTQYF

V gene: TRBV9
J gene: TRBJ2-2
CDR3 protein: CASSVSTGLEKAGELFF

V gene: TRBV12-3/TRBV12-4
J gene: TRBJ1-2
CDR3 protein: CASSLGQGAYGYTF

V gene: TRBV9
J gene: TRBJ1-3
CDR3 protein: CASSVTVGNTIYF

V gene: TRBV29-1
J gene: TRBJ2-5
CDR3 protein: CSVWYQQETQYF

V gene: TRBV30
J gene: TRBJ2-1
CDR3 protein: CAWTSAGGPYNEQFF

V gene: TRBV10-3
J gene: TRBJ1-2
CDR3 protein: CAISESGSVHGYTF

V gene: TRBV3-1
J gene: TRBJ2-1
CDR3 protein: CASSQDLTGTSYNEQFF

V gene: TRBV18
J gene: TRBJ2-2
CDR3 protein: CASSPPGPTGELFF

V gene: TRBV24-1
J gene: TRBJ2-7
CDR3 protein: CATSDRGKYEQYF

V gene: TRBV5-1
J gene: TRBJ2-7
CDR3 protein: CASSLPVLAGSYEQYF

V gene: TRBV5-1
J gene: TRBJ2-2
CDR3 protein: CASSLQRFLYGTQDNTGELFF

V gene: TRBV14
J gene: TRBJ2-1
CDR3 protein: CASSRTGGSSNEQFF

V gene: TRBV28
J gene: TRBJ2-7
CDR3 protein: CASSSAGGQPYEQYF

V gene: TRBV29-1
J gene: TRBJ2-2
CDR3 protein: CSVEGEAGELFF

V gene: TRBV20-1
J gene: TRBJ2-2
CDR3 protein: CSARGWREEGPSGELFF

V gene: TRBV5-6
J gene: TRBJ1-2
CDR3 protein: CASRPGQGVLEDGYTF

V gene: TRBV10-3
J gene: TRBJ2-3
CDR3 protein: CAISDPSDGSSTDTQYF

V gene: TRBV12-3/TRBV12-4
J gene: TRBJ2-1
CDR3 protein: CASSLGASNEQFF

V gene: TRBV4-2
J gene: TRBJ1-1
CDR3 protein: CASSQDVRFVMNTEAFF

V gene: TRBV7-2
J gene: TRBJ1-5
CDR3 protein: CASSSHPNQPQHF

V gene: TRBV28
J gene: TRBJ2-7
CDR3 protein: CASSPRTGRGYEQYF